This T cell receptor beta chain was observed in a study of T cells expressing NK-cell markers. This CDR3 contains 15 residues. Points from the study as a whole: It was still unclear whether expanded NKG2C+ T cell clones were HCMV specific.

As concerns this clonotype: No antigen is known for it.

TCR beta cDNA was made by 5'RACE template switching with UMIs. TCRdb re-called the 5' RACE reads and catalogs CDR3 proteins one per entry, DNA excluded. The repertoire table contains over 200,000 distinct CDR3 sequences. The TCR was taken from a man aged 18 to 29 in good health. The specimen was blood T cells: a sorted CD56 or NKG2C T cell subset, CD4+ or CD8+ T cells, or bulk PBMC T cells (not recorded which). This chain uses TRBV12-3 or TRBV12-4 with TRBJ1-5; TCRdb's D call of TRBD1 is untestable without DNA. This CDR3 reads CASSGTGGGNQPQHF.